Listed here are 8 T cell receptor beta chains from one sample, sequenced in a study of regulatory T cells in long-lasting Graves disease. The time point was: newly diagnosed GD, antithyroid drugs for less than 3 months. From RNA extracted from PBMCs, the TCR library was made. In building TCR beta libraries, iRepertoire HTBI primers were used together with Arm-PCR of CDR3 regions. TCRdb passed the multiplex PCR reads through MiXCR, listing each CDR3 protein once. The data contain roughly 610,000 distinct CDR3 sequences, 16% of them singletons. This sample also appeared in a second study, on T cells in Graves' hyperthyroidism and ophthalmopathy.

The specimen was peripheral blood mononuclear cells (PBMCs), collected at new diagnosis, from a patient treated with antithyroid drugs. All receptors derive from a young woman with Graves disease.

This clonotype was counted a few times. The chain joins TRBV5-5 to TRBJ2-2, with TRBD2 identical over 10 bases. Germline assignment: CDR1 SGHKS and CDR2 YYEKEE (reference sequence). V lost 4 bases to trimming and J lost 3 bases; unmatched junction nucleotides: 3. The CDR3 is 15 amino acids. This chain's CDR3 is CASSLTSGYTGELFF. As DNA, the CDR3 is TGTGCCAGCAGCCTGACTAGCGGGTACACCGGGGAGCTGTTTTTT.

CDR3 loop: CSVKTSGSLKWGNEQFF. As DNA, the CDR3 is TGCAGTGTTAAGACTAGCGGGAGCCTTAAGTGGGGAAATGAGCAGTTCTTC. The rearrangement links TRBV20-1 to TRBJ2-1; TRBD2 aligns across 12 bases. J lost 7 bases, V lost 7 bases, and 17 bases had no gene match. The CDR3 spans 17 residues. Germline CDR1 is DFQATT and CDR2 is SNEGSKA (reference sequence).

Ten or more counts support this clonotype. The chain has TRBV27 and TRBJ2-3; 11 positions agree with TRBD2. CDR3 length: 17 residues. V gave up 9 bases and J gave up 3 bases; unmatched junction bases: 14. Germline values: CDR1 MNHEY, CDR2 SMNVEV (reference sequence). The CDR3 here is CASPGLAANPGTDTQYF. CDR3 in DNA: TGTGCCAGTCCGGGACTAGCGGCAAATCCAGGAACAGATACGCAGTATTTT.

The chain combines TRBV11-2 with TRBJ2-1; 12 positions match TRBD2. J lost 8 bases, V lost 3 bases, and 8 bases had no gene match. The germline V gene encodes CDR1 SGHAT and CDR2 FQNNGV. The CDR3 has 16 residues. CDR3 sequence: CASSFLAGGPRDEQFF. The CDR3 DNA sequence: TGTGCCAGCAGCTTCCTAGCGGGAGGGCCTAGAGATGAGCAGTTCTTC.

Worth noting for this clonotype: A single base separates this from a much larger clone, so it may be a read error. The V call is TRBV19, the J call TRBJ1-1; D gene unclear. The CDR3 has 15 residues. The V end lost 7 bases, the J end lost 0 bases, and 15 bases lay between the germline ends. Germline-derived CDR1 and CDR2 are LNHDA and SQIVND (reference sequence). CDR3: CASTRSHSMNTEAFF. The CDR3 DNA sequence: TGTGCCAGTACTCGCTCTCACAGCATGAACACTGAAGCTTTCTTT.

This clonotype appeared many times. This rearrangement joins TRBV3-1 to TRBJ1-2; the match to TRBD1 covers 8 bases. V was pared by 3 bases and J by 4 bases, with 4 bases of the junction left unmatched. CDR1 LGHDT and CDR2 YNNKEL come from the germline V gene (reference sequence). This CDR3 contains 14 residues. This CDR3 is CASSQVQGGYGYTF. The DNA for the CDR3 is TGTGCCAGCAGCCAGGTACAGGGGGGCTATGGCTACACCTTC.

The V and J genes are TRBV9 and TRBJ2-3; D may be TRBD1 (5 bases). CDR3 length: 14 residues. Deletions cut 0 bases from V and 7 bases from J, with 12 bases between. CDR1 is SGDLS and CDR2 is YYNGEE in the germline V gene. CDR3 loop: CASSVEGVTYTQYF. CDR3 in DNA: TGTGCCAGCAGCGTAGAAGGGGTGACTTATACGCAGTATTTT.

Note on this clonotype: A far bigger clonotype differs at one base, so this is likely a read error. This chain joins TRBV7-3 and TRBJ2-1, with D possibly TRBD1 on 5 matching bases. Germline V gene data show CDR1 as SGHTA and CDR2 as FQGTGA. The CDR3 is 13 residues long. The CDR3 loop reads CASTPGAYNEQSF. The CDR3 DNA reads TGTGCCAGCACCCCTGGGGCCTACAATGAGCAGTCCTTC.